This T cell receptor beta chain was recovered during a study of response to subunit inactivated influenza vaccine. TCRdb processed the RT-PCR reads anew with MiXCR; each CDR3 protein has one entry. This table has some 640,000 distinct CDR3 sequences, about 15% appearing once. This clonotype was counted a few times. What it binds is unknown. Regarding the study as a whole: It was suggested by the authors that few new T cells are recruited by each seasonal influenza vaccination.

The TCR was taken from a man aged 45-65 years who received an inactivated influenza vaccine. Sequencing used PBMCs from blood, obtained about 14 days before vaccination.

CDR3 nucleotide sequence: TGTGCCAGCAGCTCAAGAGGTAACAGCAATCAGCCCCAGCATTTT. Amino acid sequence: CASSSRGNSNQPQHF. V and J are TRBV7-2 and TRBJ1-5, with no clear D. CDR3 length equals 15 residues. V lost 4 bases and J 1 base, leaving 11 bases between the germline ends. CDR1 is SGHTA and CDR2 is FQGNSA in the germline V gene.